One and the same sample provided the 26 T cell receptor beta chains below, sequenced in a study of sequential checkpoint blockade in melanoma. The treatment: randomized to nivolumab then ipilimumab (arm A) or the reverse (arm B). Clones were read by immunoSEQ multiplex PCR, and TCRdb kept only the in-frame ones, dropping some. There are roughly 3,000 clones in the sample; less than 20% occur only once, and approximately 14% lies in the top ten. Here the sequenced sample was tumor tissue (inferred from file names), taken from a patient given nivolumab and ipilimumab in sequence. These receptors originate from a human donor with melanoma.

In its sample, this clone ranks as medium-sized. The rearrangement joins TRBV9 to TRBJ2-5; D ambiguous. Germline-derived CDR1 and CDR2 are SGDLS and YYNGEE. This CDR3 has 15 amino acids. V was trimmed by 0 bases and J by 5 bases, leaving 14 bases between them. The CDR3 sequence: CASSVGAKGFETQYF. The CDR3 region has the DNA TGTGCCAGCAGCGTAGGGGCTAAAGGGTTCGAGACCCAGTACTTC.

This chain joins TRBV18 and TRBJ1-1, with 10 bases fitting TRBD1. Germline trimming cut 2 bases from V and 1 base from J; bases unmatched to any gene: 4. This CDR3 region has 16 residues. CDR1 is KGHSH, CDR2 LQKENI, per germline. CDR3 sequence (DNA): TGTGCCAGCTCACCAAGGACAGGGGGGAGGAACACTGAAGCTTTCTTT. Amino acids: CASSPRTGGRNTEAFF.

This clone has more than one count but fewer than ten. The chain joins TRBV6-8 to TRBJ2-5, with D tentatively TRBD2 (6 bases). The CDR3 is 13 residues long. V was cut by 7 bases and J by 5 bases, with 14 bases left in between. Germline V gene lookup returns CDR1 MNHGY and CDR2 SAAAGT. CDR3 loop: CASKKEGSETQYF. CDR3 sequence (DNA): TGTGCCAGCAAGAAGGAGGGATCGGAGACCCAGTACTTC.

The rearrangement links TRBV5-1 to TRBJ2-4, with 8 bases identical to TRBD2. Germline CDR1 SGHRS, CDR2 YFSETQ. CDR3 size: 17 residues. V was clipped by 4 bases and J by 0 bases; unmatched bases: 9. DNA of the CDR3: TGCGCCAGCAGCCCGGGGGGGACCGATTTAGCCAAAAACATTCAGTACTTC. Amino acids: CASSPGGTDLAKNIQYF.

This sequence joins TRBV19 and TRBJ2-3; no clear D gene. With 5 bases removed from V and 1 base from J, the gap between germline ends came to 7 bases. The CDR3 covers 13 residues. Germline V gene sequence: CDR1 LNHDA, CDR2 SQIVND (reference sequence). The CDR3 bases are TGTGCCAGTAGTGGCGGCCGCACAGATACGCAGTATTTT. Translating gives CASSGGRTDTQYF.

This chain's CDR3 is CASSLGTLSSYNSPLHF. The CDR3, as DNA: TGCGCCAGCAGCTTGGGCACCTTGAGCTCCTATAATTCACCCCTCCACTTT. The J gene is TRBJ1-6, the V gene TRBV5-1, with no clear D. Trimming removed 0 bases at V and 0 bases at J, with 10 bases between. The V gene's germline CDR1 is SGHRS and CDR2 YFSETQ. The CDR3 has 17 amino acids.

This chain connects TRBV11-3 to TRBJ2-7; 9 bases are shared with TRBD1. V gave up 7 bases and J gave up 7 bases; unmatched junction bases: 20. The CDR3 runs 17 residues. The germline V gene encodes CDR1 SGHNT and CDR2 YENEEA. The DNA for the CDR3 is TGTGCCAGCACACCTAGGAGTGGGGGGACAGGGTCAAAGGAGCAGTACTTC. Amino acid sequence: CASTPRSGGTGSKEQYF.

This clone came up a few times. This sequence joins TRBV2 and TRBJ2-7, with D unresolved. From germline, CDR1 is SNHLY and CDR2 FYNNEI. This CDR3 is 12 amino acids long. V lost 2 bases to trimming and J lost 6 bases, with 8 bases between them. For the CDR3, the DNA is TGTGCCAGCAGTGAATTGGATCCCGAGCAGTACTTC. Translating gives CASSELDPEQYF.

This clone was counted only a few times. This rearrangement joins TRBV28 to TRBJ2-2; D is ambiguous. Germline values: CDR1 MDHEN, CDR2 SYDVKM. This CDR3 is built from 16 residues. The germline V and J ends were trimmed by 6 bases and 0 bases, with 14 bases remaining between them. The CDR3 coding sequence is TGTGCCAGCAGCCCGGGTGGCAGAGCGAACACCGGGGAGCTGTTTTTT. Translation: CASSPGGRANTGELFF. Drawing the rest from reference TRBV28 and TRBJ2-2, the complete variable domain is DVKVTQSSRYLVKRTGEKVFLECVQDMDHENMFWYRQDPGLGLRLIYFSYDVKMKEKGDIPEGYSVSREKKERFSLILESASTNQTSMYLCASSPGGRANTGELFFGEGSRLTVL.

CDR3 nucleotide sequence: TGCGCCAGCAGCTCCCACAGGGTAAACACCTACAATGAGCAGTTCTTC. Protein: CASSSHRVNTYNEQFF. The chain employs TRBV5-1 and TRBJ2-1, with a possible D match to TRBD1 (6 bases). Trimming shortened V by 3 bases and J by 2 bases, and 15 bases separated the two germline ends. Germline V gene lookup returns CDR1 SGHRS and CDR2 YFSETQ. This CDR3 contains 16 residues.

The V call is TRBV29-1, the J call TRBJ2-1; D is unclear. There are 12 residues in the CDR3. CDR1 and CDR2 from the germline V gene are SQVTM and ANQGSEA. V was clipped by 3 bases and J by 4 bases, with 7 bases between them. The CDR3: CSVDENYNEQFF. The CDR3, as DNA: TGCAGCGTTGACGAGAATTACAATGAGCAGTTCTTC.

The V and J genes are TRBV6-8 and TRBJ1-2; weak D call: TRBD1 (6 bases). Germline loops: CDR1 MNHGY, CDR2 SAAAGT. The CDR3 length is 16 residues. Between the trimmed V and J ends, which lost 5 bases and 8 bases, there was a span of 24 bases. Written as DNA, the CDR3 is TGTGCCAGCAGTGGACGGGGGGCAGGGCAGGCACAGGGCTACACCTTC. Encoded protein: CASSGRGAGQAQGYTF.

This clone is medium-sized by share. This sequence joins TRBV11-3 and TRBJ1-4; no clear D. Between the trimmed V and J ends, which lost 3 bases and 4 bases, there was a span of 12 bases. The germline V gene encodes CDR1 SGHNT and CDR2 YENEEA. There are 15 residues in the CDR3. This chain's CDR3 is CASSFSGTYNEKLFF. CDR3 in DNA: TGTGCCAGCAGCTTCTCAGGAACCTATAATGAAAAACTGTTTTTT.

The chain couples TRBV6-8 to TRBJ1-5; TRBD1 matches at 8 bases. The CDR3 sequence is 14 residues long. V dropped 10 bases and J dropped 5; count of bases not matched to a gene: 10. In germline, CDR1 is MNHGY, CDR2 SAAAGT. Written as DNA, the CDR3 is TGTGCCATCCGAGGGCAGGGGGCCTATCAGCCCCAGCATTTT. Translating gives CAIRGQGAYQPQHF.

The sample holds a few counts of this clone. The rearrangement uses TRBV30 and TRBJ1-3; D call uncertain. The CDR3 has 15 amino acids. Between the trimmed V and J ends, which lost 2 bases and 4 bases, there was a span of 15 bases. From germline, CDR1 is GTSNPN and CDR2 SVGIG (reference sequence). This CDR3 reads CAWSPWRGSGNTIYF. The CDR3 region has the DNA TGTGCCTGGAGTCCTTGGAGAGGGTCCGGAAACACCATATATTTT.

This clone counts as medium-sized. The V and J genes are TRBV10-3 and TRBJ1-6; no clear D. The CDR3 is made up of 15 amino acids. CDR1 is ENHRY, CDR2 SYGVKD, per germline. V was cut by 2 bases and J by 3 bases, with 8 bases left in between. The CDR3 region is CAISEGSFYNSPLHF. CDR3 bases: TGTGCCATCAGTGAGGGCAGTTTCTATAATTCACCCCTCCACTTT.

V usage is TRBV19 and J usage is TRBJ1-3; D remains ambiguous. The CDR3 runs to 14 residues. Trimming shortened V by 7 bases and J by 0 bases, and 10 bases separated the two germline ends. CDR1 is LNHDA, CDR2 SQIVND, per germline (reference sequence). CDR3 sequence: CASIERSSGNTIYF. The CDR3 nucleotides are TGTGCCAGTATCGAACGGAGCTCTGGAAACACCATATATTTT.

This chain connects TRBV5-1 to TRBJ2-5; perhaps TRBD1 as D (5 bases). The CDR3 runs 14 residues. Germline lookup yields CDR1 SGHRS and CDR2 YFSETQ. The V gene lost 0 bases and the J gene lost 3 bases, with 9 bases spanning the gap. The CDR3 sequence is CASSLVQGKETQYF. In DNA, the CDR3 is TGCGCCAGCAGCTTGGTGCAGGGCAAAGAGACCCAGTACTTC. The complete variable domain, with remaining parts taken from reference TRBV5-1 and TRBJ2-5, reads KAGVTQTPRYLIKTRGQQVTLSCSPISGHRSVSWYQQTPGQGLQFLFEYFSETQRNKGNFPGRFSGRQFSNSRSEMNVSTLELGDSALYLCASSLVQGKETQYFGPGTRLLVL.

CDR3 nucleotides: TGTGCCAGCAGCCACCGGACAGGGGTGCGCGGGGCTGAAGCTTTCTTT. This gives the protein CASSHRTGVRGAEAFF. The chain links TRBV14 to TRBJ1-1, with TRBD1 matching 9 bases. The CDR3 is 16 residues long. V dropped 3 bases and J dropped 6; count of bases not matched to a gene: 11. Per germline, CDR1 SGHDN and CDR2 FVKESK.

The V and J genes are TRBV5-1 and TRBJ2-7, with D perhaps assigned TRBD1 or TRBD2 (5 bases each). Per the germline V gene, CDR1 is SGHRS and CDR2 is YFSETQ. The V gene lost 7 bases and the J gene lost 1 base, with 15 bases spanning the gap. The CDR3 covers 14 residues. The CDR3 DNA reads as TGCGCCAGCGGGGGTGATTGGGGGTCCTACGAGCAGTACTTC. Its translation: CASGGDWGSYEQYF.

The chain uses TRBV12-5 and TRBJ1-5; 7 bases are a match to TRBD1. Germline CDR1 reads LGHNT; CDR2 reads FRNRAP. V lost 1 base and J lost 9; bases outside the gene matches: 3. CDR3 size: 13 residues. CDR3: CASGLAPGGPQHF. The CDR3 bases are TGTGCTAGTGGTTTGGCCCCAGGGGGGCCCCAGCATTTT.

This rearrangement joins TRBV19 to TRBJ1-6; 10 nucleotides match TRBD1. CDR3 size: 16 residues. Losses at the gene ends were 4 bases for V and 9 bases for J; bases not matched to a gene: 9. The germline gives CDR1 LNHDA, CDR2 SQIVND (reference sequence). CDR3 coding DNA: TGTGCCAGTAGTAGAACCCCGGGACAGGGGATTTCACCCCTCCACTTT. Its protein is CASSRTPGQGISPLHF.

The chain recombines TRBV4-1 with TRBJ2-1, with 13 bases fitting TRBD2. This CDR3 is 16 amino acids long. CDR1 MGHRA and CDR2 YSYEKL come from the germline V gene. The V and J ends lost 5 bases and 5 bases, in that order; junction bases with no gene match: 6. The CDR3 sequence: CASSSTTSGGNNEQFF. In DNA form, the CDR3 reads TGCGCCAGCAGCTCAACGACTAGCGGGGGGAACAATGAGCAGTTCTTC.

CDR3 sequence (DNA): TGTGCCATCAGTGAGTCTGGTGACAGGGGCCTTATGGGCTACACCTTC. Amino acid sequence: CAISESGDRGLMGYTF. The rearrangement joins TRBV10-3 to TRBJ1-2, with TRBD1 identical over 8 bases. This CDR3 comprises 16 residues. Trimming removed 0 bases from V and 8 bases from J; junction bases left unmatched: 11. Germline V gene sequence: CDR1 ENHRY, CDR2 SYGVKD.

There are many counts of this clone. This sequence joins TRBV11-3 and TRBJ2-7; 7 nucleotides align to TRBD2. This CDR3 has 17 residues. V shed 1 base and J 4 bases; nucleotides not matched to a gene: 13. The V gene's germline CDR1 is SGHNT and CDR2 YENEEA. The CDR3 region is CASSLVGTGGFGYEQYF. The CDR3 nucleotides are TGTGCCAGCAGCTTAGTAGGGACGGGGGGATTCGGTTACGAGCAGTACTTC.

This sequence joins TRBV18 and TRBJ1-1, with D unresolved. The CDR3 has 15 amino acids. Germline V lookup: CDR1 KGHSH, CDR2 LQKENI. The V gene lost 1 base and the J gene lost 1 base, with 10 bases spanning the gap. CDR3 DNA: TGTGCCAGCTCACCACTCCCTAGGAAGAACACTGAAGCTTTCTTT. Protein product: CASSPLPRKNTEAFF. The full variable domain, with the rest looked up from reference TRBV18 and TRBJ1-1, is NAGVMQNPRHLVRRRGQEARLRCSPMKGHSHVYWYRQLPEEGLKFMVYLQKENIIDESGMPKERFSAEFPKEGPSILRIQQVVRGDSAAYFCASSPLPRKNTEAFFGQGTRLTVV.